The sequence of this T cell receptor (beta chain) was determined in a study of regulatory T cells in long-lasting Graves disease. Time point noted: newly diagnosed GD, antithyroid drugs for less than 3 months. There was RNA extracted from PBMCs, and the TCR library was made from it. Findings and caveats of the study: Persistent disease samples used TRBV28, TRBJ1-2 and TRBJ2-5 preferentially.

Germline lookup yields CDR1 SGHDT and CDR2 YYEEEE. The germline V and J ends were trimmed by 5 bases and 4 bases, with 24 bases remaining between them. The CDR3 totals 18 residues. In building TCR beta libraries, iRepertoire HTBI primers were used together with Arm-PCR of CDR3 regions. TCRdb processed the multiplex PCR reads anew with MiXCR; each CDR3 protein has one entry. This table has approximately 270,000 distinct CDR3 sequences, around a sixth appearing once. In its sample, this clonotype was seen a few times. Its antigen is not known. This same sample was also taken into another study, of T cells in Graves' hyperthyroidism and ophthalmopathy.

The J gene is TRBJ2-2, the V gene TRBV5-6; TRBD2 is a possible D gene (6 bases). The sample consisted of peripheral blood mononuclear cells (PBMCs), taken at new diagnosis, from a patient treated with antithyroid drugs. This receptor was obtained from a woman in her 30s with Graves disease. This CDR3 is CASRSLVGGTPFTGELFF. The CDR3 DNA follows: TGTGCCAGCAGATCCCTAGTTGGGGGGACCCCGTTCACCGGGGAGCTGTTTTTT.